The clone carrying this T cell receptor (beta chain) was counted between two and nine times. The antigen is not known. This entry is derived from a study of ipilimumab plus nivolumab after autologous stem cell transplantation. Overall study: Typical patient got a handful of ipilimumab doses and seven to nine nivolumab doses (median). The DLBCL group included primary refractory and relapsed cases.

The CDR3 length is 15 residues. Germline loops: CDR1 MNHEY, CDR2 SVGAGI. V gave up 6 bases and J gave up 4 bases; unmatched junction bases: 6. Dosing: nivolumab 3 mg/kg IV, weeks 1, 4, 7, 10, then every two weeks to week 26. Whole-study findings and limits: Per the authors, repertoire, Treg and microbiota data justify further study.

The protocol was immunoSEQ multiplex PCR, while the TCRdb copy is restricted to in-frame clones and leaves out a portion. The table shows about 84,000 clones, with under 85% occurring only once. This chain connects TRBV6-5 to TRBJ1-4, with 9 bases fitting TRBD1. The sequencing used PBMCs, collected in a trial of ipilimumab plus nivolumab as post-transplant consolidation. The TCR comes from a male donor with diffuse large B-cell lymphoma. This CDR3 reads CASRIMGQGNEKLFF. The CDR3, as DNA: TGTGCCAGCAGAATTATGGGACAGGGTAATGAAAAACTGTTTTTT.